The table lists the clone carrying this T cell receptor beta chain with many counts. Its cognate antigen is unknown. This entry is derived from a study of blood T cells in healthy people across ages. Regarding the study as a whole: When set beside aged donors, long-lived donors presented more naive CD4+ cells and higher diversity.

A second PCR of 7 to 11 cycles used a sample-barcoded 5' primer and a J-beta primer mix. Each CDR3 protein is one row after TCRdb ran MiXCR on the 5' RACE reads. The sample yields about 680,000 distinct CDR3 sequences, 45% to 50% seen once. Trimming removed 3 bases at V and 4 bases at J, with 6 bases between. Germline V gene lookup returns CDR1 SNHLY and CDR2 FYNNEI. The CDR3 runs to 12 residues. The chain carries TRBV2 and TRBJ2-5; TRBD1 might be the D (6 bases). The specimen was blood. The sequence was collected from a woman in her sixties or seventies in good health. CDR3 bases: TGTGCCAGCAGTGACAGGGGAGAGACCCAGTACTTC. This gives the protein CASSDRGETQYF.